These T cell receptor beta chains were read from a single sample in a study of T cell changes during pregnancy in multiple sclerosis. The data were produced by immunoSEQ multiplex PCR, yet TCRdb's version contains in-frame clones alone and is incomplete. The repertoire has approximately 40,000 clones, roughly 92% of them found once; the top ten carry about 0.8%. The sequencing used CD4+ T cells from peripheral blood mononuclear cells, collected before pregnancy. The receptor source for this set is a female donor with multiple sclerosis, enrolled in a pregnancy study. The CDR3 runs from the conserved cysteine through the conserved F or W. D genes are given only for firm matches. Clone size, where shown, is once, few, many, or a class for clones that have expanded.

V	D	size	J	DNA	CDR3
TRBV28	.	.	TRBJ2-6	TGTGCCAGCCTTCAACACTCTGGGGCCAACGTCCTGACTTTC	CASLQHSGANVLTF
TRBV7-9	TRBD2	.	TRBJ2-3	TGTGCCAGCAGCTCCCAGGATGTGCGGGAGGGCCGTTATACGCAGTATTTT	CASSSQDVREGRYTQYF
TRBV5-1	.	.	TRBJ2-1	TGCGCCAGCAGCTTGGTTAGCCCCAATGAGCAGTTCTTC	CASSLVSPNEQFF
TRBV5-5	TRBD1	.	TRBJ1-2	TGTGCCAGCAGCTTGGGGTGGGACAGCTATGACTATGGCTACACCTTC	CASSLGWDSYDYGYTF
TRBV5-1	.	few	TRBJ2-1	TGCGCCAGCATCGGACTAGGGGGAAACAATGAGCAGTTCTTC	CASIGLGGNNEQFF
TRBV10-3	.	.	TRBJ2-1	TGTGCCATCAGTGAGGACAATCGGGAGCAGTTCTTC	CAISEDNREQFF
TRBV11-2	.	.	TRBJ2-3	TGTGCCAGCAGCGGGCGTCTTTCTAGCACAGATACGCAGTATTTT	CASSGRLSSTDTQYF
TRBV7-3	.	.	TRBJ1-1	TGTGCCAGCAGCGTACGGGCCTCGGGGACTGAAGCTTTCTTT	CASSVRASGTEAFF
TRBV5-1	TRBD1	.	TRBJ1-3	TGCGCCAGCAGCTTGGGGACAGGGGCTGGAAACACCATATATTTT	CASSLGTGAGNTIYF
TRBV7-2	.	few	TRBJ2-7	TGTGCCAGCAGCTTCCAGGACACCGAGTCCTACGAGCAGTACTTC	CASSFQDTESYEQYF
TRBV7-2	TRBD2	.	TRBJ2-7	TGTGCCAGCAGCTTAGAGGGCACTAGCGGGAGTGGCGAGCAGTACTTC	CASSLEGTSGSGEQYF
TRBV27	TRBD1	.	TRBJ1-2	TGTGCCAGCAGTTCTACAGGGGGCAGGGGCTACACCTTC	CASSSTGGRGYTF
TRBV11-2	.	.	TRBJ1-1	TGTGCCAGCAGGGCTGGACATGTGAACACTGAAGCTTTCTTT	CASRAGHVNTEAFF
TRBV6-1	.	once	TRBJ1-1	TGTGCCAGCAGTGAAGCTGGGGGACACAACACTGAAGCTTTCTTT	CASSEAGGHNTEAFF
TRBV19	TRBD2	.	TRBJ2-1	TGTGCCAGTAGTATTTATAGCGGGAGCTCGTCTCCTGAGCAGTTCTTC	CASSIYSGSSSPEQFF
TRBV27	.	.	TRBJ1-5	TGTGCCAGCAGTTTAGCAGGGGACCATCAGCCCCAGCATTTT	CASSLAGDHQPQHF
TRBV19	TRBD2	.	TRBJ2-1	TGTGCCAGTAGCGGGAGGCTGGGTACGCAGCAGTTCTTC	CASSGRLGTQQFF
TRBV9	.	.	TRBJ1-2	TGTGCCAGCAGCGTAGCGGAGGCGCCCTATGGCTACACCTTC	CASSVAEAPYGYTF
TRBV27	.	.	TRBJ2-3	TGTGCCAGCACCCTCGGCCCAGGACAAAACACAGATACGCAGTATTTT	CASTLGPGQNTDTQYF
TRBV7-9	.	.	TRBJ1-5	TGTGCCAGCAGCCCCGGGTCCACGGGCAATCAGCCCCAGCATTTT	CASSPGSTGNQPQHF
TRBV6-6	.	few	TRBJ1-2	TGTGCCAGCAGTTACGACAGTAACTATGGCTACACCTTC	CASSYDSNYGYTF
TRBV28	.	few	TRBJ2-1	TGTGCCAGCCCGCCAAAAGGGGGGGAGCAAAGCTACAATGAGCAGTTCTTC	CASPPKGGEQSYNEQFF
TRBV5-4	TRBD1	.	TRBJ1-2	TGTGCCAGCAGCATACAAACAGGGGGCAGGGGTGAGAGCTACACCTTC	CASSIQTGGRGESYTF
TRBV5-1	TRBD1	.	TRBJ1-5	TGCGCCAGCAGCCCGGGACAGAGCAATCAGCCCCAGCATTTT	CASSPGQSNQPQHF
TRBV13	TRBD2	once	TRBJ2-1	TGTGCCAGCAGCTTATATAGTCGGACTAGCGGGAAGAGCTCCTACAATGAGCAGTTCTTC	CASSLYSRTSGKSSYNEQFF
TRBV7-8	TRBD1	.	TRBJ1-1	TGTGCCAGCAGCTTTACCGGGGGACAGCTGAACACTGAAGCTTTCTTT	CASSFTGGQLNTEAFF
TRBV29-1	.	.	TRBJ1-1	TGCAGCGTTGTAGTGTGGGGGGAGGCTTTCTTT	CSVVVWGEAFF
TRBV27	TRBD2	.	TRBJ2-3	TGTGCCAGCAGTTTTCAGATACGGGGCGGGAGGCCGACAGATACGCAGTATTTT	CASSFQIRGGRPTDTQYF
TRBV5-4	TRBD2	.	TRBJ2-5	TGTGCCAGCAGCTTGAGGACCCCGGGGGGGGAGACCCAGTACTTC	CASSLRTPGGETQYF
TRBV11-3	TRBD2	.	TRBJ2-1	TGTGCCAGCAAGGCGGGAGGGGCTGATGAGCAGTTCTTC	CASKAGGADEQFF
TRBV7-2	.	.	TRBJ2-7	TGTGCCAGCAGCTTGGTGGCGGGAAACTACGAGCAGTACTTC	CASSLVAGNYEQYF
TRBV27	TRBD1	.	TRBJ2-7	TGTGCCAGCAGCGGCTCCGGGACAGACCCTTACGAGCAGTACTTC	CASSGSGTDPYEQYF
TRBV28	TRBD2	.	TRBJ2-7	TGTGCCAGCAGTTCCCGACTAGCGGGATCCTACGAGCAGTACTTC	CASSSRLAGSYEQYF
TRBV7-2	TRBD2	.	TRBJ2-3	TGTGCCAGCAGCCCAGCTCGTACAGGGACTAGCGGGAGATCGCAGTATTTT	CASSPARTGTSGRSQYF
TRBV27	TRBD2	.	TRBJ2-3	TGTGCCAGCAGTCTGACCGGGACTAGGAACACAGATACGCAGTATTTT	CASSLTGTRNTDTQYF
TRBV28	TRBD1	.	TRBJ1-2	TGTGCCAGCAGTTTCCCCCCGACAGGGTATGGCTACACCTTC	CASSFPPTGYGYTF
TRBV7-2	TRBD1	.	TRBJ2-1	TGTGCCAGCAGCCCTAGTGGGTTGGGACAGGGGTACAATGAGCAGTTCTTC	CASSPSGLGQGYNEQFF
TRBV29-1	.	.	TRBJ2-3	TGCAGCGTTGAAGGTCAGGGTTATGGAGATACGCAGTATTTT	CSVEGQGYGDTQYF
TRBV28	.	.	TRBJ1-5	TGTGCCAGCAGTCCCCACACGGGAGGGGGCAATCAGCCCCAGCATTTT	CASSPHTGGGNQPQHF